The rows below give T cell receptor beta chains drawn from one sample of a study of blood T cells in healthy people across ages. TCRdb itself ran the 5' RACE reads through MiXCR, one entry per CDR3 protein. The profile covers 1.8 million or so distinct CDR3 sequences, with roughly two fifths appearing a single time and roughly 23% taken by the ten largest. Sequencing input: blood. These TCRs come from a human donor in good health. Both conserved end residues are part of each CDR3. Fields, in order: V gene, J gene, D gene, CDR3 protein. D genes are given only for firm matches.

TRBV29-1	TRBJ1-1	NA	CSVGDKTYTEAFF
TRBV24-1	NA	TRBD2	CATSDSSRLAVETQYF
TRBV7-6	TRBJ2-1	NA	CASSSPQNVGIFPYNEQFF
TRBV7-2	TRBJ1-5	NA	CASTQNPNQPQHF
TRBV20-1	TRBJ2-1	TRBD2	CSARTLAVPYNEQFF
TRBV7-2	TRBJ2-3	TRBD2	CVSSLAGRSTDTQYF
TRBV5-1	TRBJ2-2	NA	CASSLSPGPEAGELFF
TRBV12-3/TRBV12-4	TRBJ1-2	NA	CASSLGLVYGYTF
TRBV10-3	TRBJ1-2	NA	CAISGGDYGYTF
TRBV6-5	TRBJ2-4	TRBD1	CASSWEPGQAGVAKNIQYF
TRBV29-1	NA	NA	CSVERDGNEQYF
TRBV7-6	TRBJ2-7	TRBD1	CASSSTGTGGPYEQYF
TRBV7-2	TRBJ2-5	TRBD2	CASSLNSRGAETQYF
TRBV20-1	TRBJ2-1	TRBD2	CSARPSGGEFVGDEQFF
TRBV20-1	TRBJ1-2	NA	CSASGPEIGYTF
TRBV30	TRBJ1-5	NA	CAWTPSPNQPQHF
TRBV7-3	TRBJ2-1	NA	CASSLGDGAYNEQFF
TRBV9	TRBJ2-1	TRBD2	CASSAHSGGGLNEQFF
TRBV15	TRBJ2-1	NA	CATSREELTGREQFF
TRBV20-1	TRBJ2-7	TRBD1	CSAEAPGQGADEQYF
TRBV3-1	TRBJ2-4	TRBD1	CASSQARDRGGNEQYF
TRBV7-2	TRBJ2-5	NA	CASSSQGEGTQYF
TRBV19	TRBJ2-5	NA	CASSIRGSAMITEETQYF
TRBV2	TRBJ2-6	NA	CASCREGSGANVLTF
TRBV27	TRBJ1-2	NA	CARSLSRQYGYTF
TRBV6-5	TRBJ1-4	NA	CASSLKEGGGYEKLFF
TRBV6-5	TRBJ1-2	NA	CASSYSGSPPPELAGYGYTF
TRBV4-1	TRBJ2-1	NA	CASSQDVVNEQFF
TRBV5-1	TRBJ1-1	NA	CASSVGSQVGTEAFF